The rows below give T cell receptor beta chains drawn from one sample of a study of shared clonotypes between healthy human individuals. Some clones are missing from TCRdb's copy, which holds only in-frame ones; the method was immunoSEQ multiplex PCR. The sample shows 950,000 to 1,300,000 clones, around 74% of them seen only once. The specimen sequenced was memory CD4+ T cells sorted from blood. Every receptor here comes from a man younger than 35 in good health. The CDR3 runs from the conserved cysteine through the conserved F or W. A D gene is named only where the DNA matches it firmly. Some rows have no size entry. The others give once, few or many, or a class for an expanded clone.

V gene	D gene	clone size	J gene	CDR3 protein	CDR3 DNA
TRBV6-4	NA	NA	TRBJ1-1	CASMNTEAFF	TGTGCCAGCATGAACACTGAAGCTTTCTTT
TRBV7-2	NA	NA	TRBJ1-1	CASSFFGGPGAFF	TGTGCCAGCAGTTTTTTCGGGGGACCCGGAGCTTTCTTT
TRBV10-3	TRBD2	NA	TRBJ2-3	CAISEGSGGAGDTQYF	TGTGCCATCAGTGAGGGTAGCGGGGGGGCAGGTGATACGCAGTATTTT
TRBV7-9	NA	NA	TRBJ2-4	CASSLVLKQGIAKNIQYF	TGTGCCAGCAGCTTAGTCCTAAAACAAGGAATAGCCAAAAACATTCAGTACTTC
TRBV5-4	TRBD2	once	TRBJ2-5	CASSRGLAGAGETQYF	TGTGCCAGCAGCCGGGGACTAGCGGGGGCGGGGGAGACCCAGTACTTC
TRBV5-1	TRBD2	few	TRBJ2-3	CASSLDALAGVSSTGTQYF	TGCGCCAGCAGCTTGGACGCACTAGCGGGAGTGTCATCCACGGGTACGCAGTATTTT
TRBV7-6	NA	NA	TRBJ2-3	CASSLITTDTQYF	TGTGCCAGCAGCTTAATTACCACAGATACGCAGTATTTT
TRBV28	NA	NA	TRBJ1-2	CASSAPGTPNSYGYTF	TGTGCCAGCAGTGCCCCCGGGACGCCAAATTCGTATGGCTACACCTTC
TRBV6-1	NA	NA	TRBJ1-6	CASTPEGSNSPLHF	TGTGCCAGCACCCCGGAGGGAAGCAATTCACCCCTCCACTTT
TRBV5-4	TRBD1	NA	TRBJ1-2	CASSLGDSYGYTF	TGTGCCAGCAGCTTGGGGGACAGCTATGGCTACACCTTC
TRBV14	NA	NA	TRBJ1-2	CASSQYQGNGYTF	TGTGCCAGCAGCCAATACCAGGGCAATGGCTACACCTTC
TRBV9	NA	NA	TRBJ1-4	CASSVGGGTNEKLFF	TGTGCCAGCAGCGTCGGGGGAGGGACTAATGAAAAACTGTTTTTT
TRBV2	TRBD2	few	TRBJ2-7	CASSGLAASYEQYF	TGTGCCAGCAGTGGTCTAGCGGCCTCCTACGAGCAGTACTTC
TRBV7-9	TRBD2	NA	TRBJ2-7	CASSSRGLAYEQYF	TGTGCCAGCAGCTCCCGGGGACTAGCGTACGAGCAGTACTTC
TRBV19	TRBD1	NA	TRBJ1-2	CASIVLAGTGNGYTF	TGTGCCAGTATTGTACTAGCCGGGACAGGGAATGGCTACACCTTC
TRBV6-6	TRBD2	NA	TRBJ2-7	CASTWTSYYEQYF	TGTGCCAGCACCTGGACTAGCTATTACGAGCAGTACTTC
TRBV5-1	NA	NA	TRBJ2-7	CASSPPGDEQYF	TGCGCCAGCAGCCCCCCAGGGGACGAGCAGTACTTC
TRBV30	TRBD1	NA	TRBJ2-2	CAWRGQGTGELFF	TGTGCCTGGAGGGGACAGGGAACCGGGGAGCTGTTTTTT
TRBV10-2	NA	NA	TRBJ1-6	CASSVQGAAFYSPLHF	TGCGCCAGCAGTGTGCAGGGAGCGGCCTTTTACTCACCCCTCCACTTT
TRBV29-1	NA	NA	TRBJ2-3	CSVELGGTDTQYF	TGCAGCGTTGAGTTGGGGGGCACAGATACGCAGTATTTT
TRBV6-5	NA	NA	TRBJ2-7	CASSQGSEQYF	TGTGCCAGTTCCCAGGGAAGCGAGCAGTACTTC
TRBV19	NA	NA	TRBJ2-3	CASSPDPSTDTQYF	TGTGCCAGTAGCCCGGATCCAAGCACAGATACGCAGTATTTT
TRBV7-9	TRBD1	NA	TRBJ2-5	CASRTGTGQETQYF	TGTGCCAGCAGGACCGGGACAGGACAAGAGACCCAGTACTTC
TRBV5-1	NA	few	TRBJ2-3	CASSLPPRAQPDTQYF	TGCGCCAGCAGCCTGCCCCCTCGAGCCCAGCCCGATACGCAGTATTTT
TRBV7-9	NA	NA	TRBJ1-2	CASSLGTKTLDGYTF	TGTGCCAGCAGCTTAGGGACCAAGACTCTGGATGGCTACACCTTC
TRBV10-3	NA	NA	TRBJ1-2	CAIGTVVDYGYTF	TGTGCCATCGGGACGGTAGTAGACTATGGCTACACCTTC
TRBV9	NA	NA	TRBJ2-3	CASGQLGTDTQYF	TGTGCCAGTGGCCAGTTAGGCACAGATACGCAGTATTTT
TRBV4-2	NA	NA	TRBJ2-5	CASSQVIVGETQYF	TGTGCCAGCAGCCAAGTAATAGTTGGGGAGACCCAGTACTTC
TRBV7-2	NA	NA	TRBJ2-5	CASSLQKETQYF	TGTGCCAGCAGCTTACAAAAAGAGACCCAGTACTTC